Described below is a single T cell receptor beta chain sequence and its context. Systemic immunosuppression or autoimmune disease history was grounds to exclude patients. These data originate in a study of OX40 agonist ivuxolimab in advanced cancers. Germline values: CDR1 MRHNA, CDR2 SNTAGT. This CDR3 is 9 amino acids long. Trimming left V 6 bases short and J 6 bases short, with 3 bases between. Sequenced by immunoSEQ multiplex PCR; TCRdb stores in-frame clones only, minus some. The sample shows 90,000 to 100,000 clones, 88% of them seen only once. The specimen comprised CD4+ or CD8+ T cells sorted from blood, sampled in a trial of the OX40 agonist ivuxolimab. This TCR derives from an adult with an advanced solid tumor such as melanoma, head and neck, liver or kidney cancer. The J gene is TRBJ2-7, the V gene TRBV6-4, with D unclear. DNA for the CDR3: TGTGCCAGCAGGCCCGAGCAGTACGTC. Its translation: CASRPEQYV.